Following are 30 T cell receptor beta chains from one sample sequenced in a study of blood T cell repertoires in COVID-19. Some clones are missing from TCRdb's copy, which holds only in-frame ones; the method was immunoSEQ multiplex PCR. The sample holds nearly 30,000 clones, 70% to 80% seen once. The sequenced sample consisted of peripheral blood. These receptors were obtained from a woman aged 70-85 years with acute or convalescent COVID-19.

J is TRBJ2-5 and V is TRBV7-2; 10 bases align to TRBD1. Trimming took 5 bases from V and 2 from J; bases not matched to a gene: 8. In germline, CDR1 is SGHTA, CDR2 FQGNSA. The CDR3 covers 16 residues. This CDR3 reads CASSHRDRGLQETQYF. For the CDR3, the DNA is TGTGCCAGCAGCCACCGGGACAGGGGATTACAAGAGACCCAGTACTTC. The variable domain in full, completed from reference TRBV7-2 and TRBJ2-5, reads GAGVSQSPSNKVTEKGKDVELRCDPISGHTALYWYRQSLGQGLEFLIYFQGNSAPDKSGLPSDRFSAERTGGSVSTLTIQRTQQEDSAVYLCASSHRDRGLQETQYFGPGTRLLVL.

The gene calls are TRBV15 and TRBJ1-2; a possible D gene is TRBD1 (6 bases). Deletions cut 5 bases from V and 0 bases from J, with 10 bases between. The CDR3 length is 14 residues. From germline, CDR1 is LNHNV and CDR2 YYDKDF (reference sequence). CDR3 protein: CATSYGQTNYGYTF. CDR3 nucleotides: TGTGCCACCAGCTACGGACAGACTAACTATGGCTACACCTTC.

The V call is TRBV27, the J call TRBJ1-1; TRBD1 is a possible D gene (5 bases). Trimming left V 5 bases short and J 0 bases short, with 19 bases between. CDR3 size: 17 residues. Per the germline V gene, CDR1 is MNHEY and CDR2 is SMNVEV (reference sequence). The CDR3 coding sequence is TGTGCCAGCAGTAGGACACAAACCATCCTACTGAACACTGAAGCTTTCTTT. Translation gives CASSRTQTILLNTEAFF.

The chain joins TRBV6-1 to TRBJ2-7; TRBD2 might be the D (5 bases). The V gene's germline CDR1 is MNHNS and CDR2 SASEGT. The CDR3 totals 12 residues. V lost 3 bases and J lost 3, with 6 bases in between. CDR3 region: CASSDRDYEQYF. In DNA, the CDR3 is TGTGCCAGCAGTGACCGGGACTACGAGCAGTACTTC.

By share, this clone ranks as medium-sized (0.01 to 0.1%). Within the sample, other DNA sequences also encode this same CDR3. This chain uses TRBV5-1 with TRBJ2-5; D is unresolved. Germline assignment: CDR1 SGHRS and CDR2 YFSETQ. The CDR3 spans 14 residues. Trimming pared 4 bases from V and 0 bases from J, leaving 10 bases between. The CDR3 DNA sequence: TGCGCCAGCAGCCCGACGACAAACCAAGAGACCCAGTACTTC. As protein: CASSPTTNQETQYF.

The CDR3 here is CAISESGQEGQPQHF. The CDR3 nucleotides read TGTGCCATCAGTGAGTCGGGACAGGAGGGGCAGCCCCAGCATTTT. V usage is TRBV10-3 and J usage is TRBJ1-5, with TRBD1 identical over 8 bases. Looked up from germline, CDR1 is ENHRY and CDR2 is SYGVKD. The V segment lost 0 bases and the J segment 7 bases; nucleotides outside the gene matches: 5. This CDR3 has 15 residues.

This clone was recorded a few times. The chain couples TRBV11-2 to TRBJ2-1; 10 bases agree with TRBD2. The length of the CDR3 is 17 residues. V was pared by 5 bases and J by 4 bases, with 11 bases of the junction left unmatched. Germline V gene data show CDR1 as SGHAT and CDR2 as FQNNGV. In nucleotides, the CDR3 is TGTGCCAGCAGCCTGGCGGCGGGACTAGCGTTATACAATGAGCAGTTCTTC. Its protein product is CASSLAAGLALYNEQFF.

J is TRBJ2-7 and V is TRBV5-6, with 8 bases aligning to TRBD2. The CDR3 has 12 residues. Germline values: CDR1 SGHDT, CDR2 YYEEEE. Unmatched junction bases numbered 2, after V lost 4 bases and J lost 5 bases. In DNA, the CDR3 is TGTGCCAGCAGCGGGGGACTAGACGAGCAGTACTTC. Translation: CASSGGLDEQYF.

This chain connects TRBV7-2 to TRBJ2-5; a weak D match, TRBD2 (7 bases). The CDR3 is made up of 17 amino acids. V lost 5 bases and J lost 2, with 21 bases in between. CDR1 is SGHTA and CDR2 is FQGNSA in the germline V gene. The CDR3 sequence: CASSRFPRGGAQETQYF. DNA for the CDR3: TGTGCCAGCAGCCGCTTTCCTAGGGGGGGGGCTCAAGAGACCCAGTACTTC.

The chain has TRBV11-3 and TRBJ1-1, with a tentative D call TRBD1 (5 bases). The CDR3 totals 13 residues. V was pared by 1 base and J by 7 bases, with 10 bases between. The germline gives CDR1 SGHNT, CDR2 YENEEA. CDR3 region: CASSLVHQGEAFF. CDR3 nucleotide sequence: TGTGCCAGCAGCTTAGTCCATCAGGGTGAAGCTTTCTTT.

The chain has TRBV18 and TRBJ2-7, with D hard to call. Germline CDR1 KGHSH, CDR2 LQKENI. This CDR3 has 16 residues. Trimming left V 3 bases short and J 2 bases short, with 17 bases between. The CDR3 nucleotides read TGTGCCAGCTCACCCTGGGTCCCCAGAGACACCTACGAGCAGTACTTC. Amino acid sequence: CASSPWVPRDTYEQYF.

The chain couples TRBV6-2 or TRBV6-3 to TRBJ2-3, with 10 positions matching TRBD2. The CDR3 contains 16 residues. Germline V gene lookup returns CDR1 MNHEY and CDR2 SVGEGT. With V trimmed by 3 bases and J by 1 base, 4 bases remained unmatched. DNA for the CDR3: TGTGCCAGCAGTTATACTAGCGGGGACGGCACAGATACGCAGTATTTT. This translates into CASSYTSGDGTDTQYF.

The chain combines TRBV9 with TRBJ1-3, with unresolved D. Germline CDR1 reads SGDLS; CDR2 reads YYNGEE. The V end lost 0 bases, the J end lost 0 bases, and 10 bases lay between the germline ends. The CDR3 extends over 16 amino acids. CDR3 DNA sequence: TGTGCCAGCAGCGTAGTCGGCGGGTTCTCTGGAAACACCATATATTTT. Its protein is CASSVVGGFSGNTIYF.

The chain uses TRBV27 and TRBJ2-7, with TRBD1 identical over 9 bases. V lost 0 bases and J lost 1; bases outside the gene matches: 4. Germline lookup yields CDR1 MNHEY and CDR2 SMNVEV (reference sequence). The CDR3 totals 16 residues. This CDR3 reads CASSLSPGQGSYEQYF. CDR3 sequence (DNA): TGTGCCAGCAGTTTATCACCGGGACAGGGATCCTACGAGCAGTACTTC.

This chain connects TRBV15 to TRBJ1-3; D unclear. The CDR3 runs 15 residues. Per germline, CDR1 LNHNV and CDR2 YYDKDF (reference sequence). Trimming removed 1 base at V and 3 bases at J, with 10 bases between. In DNA, the CDR3 is TGTGCCACCAGCAGAGGTGGACTTCATGGAAACACCATATATTTT. It is translated as CATSRGGLHGNTIYF.

This chain links TRBV30 with TRBJ1-2; D is undetermined. The ends were cut back, 3 bases at V and 7 bases at J, with 6 bases in the middle. Germline V gene lookup returns CDR1 GTSNPN and CDR2 SVGIG (reference sequence). The CDR3 runs to 10 residues. As DNA, the CDR3 is TGTGCCTGGAGAAGAGGTGGCTACACCTTC. Protein product: CAWRRGGYTF.

This clone was seen more than once but under ten times. This rearrangement joins TRBV11-2 to TRBJ1-6, with 7 bases fitting TRBD1. The V and J ends lost 3 bases and 10 bases, in that order; junction bases with no gene match: 9. Germline CDR1 SGHAT, CDR2 FQNNGV. The CDR3 is 15 residues long. CDR3 bases: TGTGCCAGCAGCTTTCTAGACAGGGTATGGTCACCCCTCCACTTT. This encodes CASSFLDRVWSPLHF.

The chain uses TRBV4-1 and TRBJ2-3; 10 nucleotides align to TRBD2. CDR1 is MGHRA and CDR2 is YSYEKL in the germline V gene. The length of the CDR3 is 17 residues. Losses at the gene ends were 1 base for V and 0 bases for J; bases not matched to a gene: 4. In DNA, the CDR3 is TGCGCCAGCAGCCAAGTAATTAGCGGGGGGAGCACAGATACGCAGTATTTT. Amino acid sequence: CASSQVISGGSTDTQYF.

The chain recombines TRBV2 with TRBJ2-3, with 8 bases that match TRBD1. V lost 6 bases and J lost 4; bases outside the gene matches: 9. The length of the CDR3 is 15 residues. Per germline, CDR1 SNHLY and CDR2 FYNNEI. CDR3 protein: CASRATGGGPDTQYF. In nucleotides, the CDR3 is TGTGCCAGCAGGGCCACAGGGGGAGGTCCAGATACGCAGTATTTT.

This sequence joins TRBV19 and TRBJ2-1, with a tentative D call TRBD2 (6 bases). The ends were cut back, 3 bases at V and 2 bases at J, with 11 bases in the middle. Per germline, CDR1 LNHDA and CDR2 SQIVND (reference sequence). The CDR3 totals 15 residues. The CDR3 loop reads CASSMDGSAYNEQFF. CDR3 DNA: TGTGCCAGTAGTATGGACGGGAGCGCCTACAATGAGCAGTTCTTC.

The rearrangement links TRBV10-3 to TRBJ1-5, with 7 bases lining up with TRBD1. CDR3 size: 14 residues. Trimming removed 10 bases from V and 7 bases from J; junction bases left unmatched: 13. From germline, CDR1 is ENHRY and CDR2 SYGVKD. The CDR3 coding sequence is TGTGCCACCACGGGGGACAGTTCAGGACAGCCCCAGCATTTT. Translating it yields CATTGDSSGQPQHF.

The gene calls are TRBV28 and TRBJ1-1; 8 bases map to TRBD1. CDR3 length: 15 amino acids. Trimming at V came to 6 bases and at J to 4 bases, leaving 10 bases not matched to a gene. Looked up from germline, CDR1 is MDHEN and CDR2 is SYDVKM. CDR3 loop: CASRGAQGVGTEAFF. Written as DNA, the CDR3 is TGTGCCAGCAGAGGAGCACAGGGGGTGGGCACTGAAGCTTTCTTT. The full variable domain, rest sourced from reference TRBV28 and TRBJ1-1, is DVKVTQSSRYLVKRTGEKVFLECVQDMDHENMFWYRQDPGLGLRLIYFSYDVKMKEKGDIPEGYSVSREKKERFSLILESASTNQTSMYLCASRGAQGVGTEAFFGQGTRLTVV.

V gene TRBV7-3 combines with J gene TRBJ2-5, with a weak D call TRBD1 (6 bases). Trimming stripped 5 bases from V and 6 bases from J, with 16 bases between. Germline CDR1 SGHTA, CDR2 FQGTGA. This CDR3 spans 14 amino acids. The CDR3 DNA follows: TGTGCCAGCAGCGTCACAGGGTTGGGAAAGACCCAGTACTTC. Encoded protein: CASSVTGLGKTQYF.

The chain recombines TRBV29-1 with TRBJ2-7; no reliable D call. The length of the CDR3 is 10 residues. Deletions cut 2 bases from V and 5 bases from J, with 4 bases between. Germline assignment: CDR1 SQVTM and CDR2 ANQGSEA. CDR3 nucleotide sequence: TGCAGCGTTGAACAAAACGAGCAGTACTTC. Protein sequence: CSVEQNEQYF.

This clone was detected only a few times. V gene TRBV2 combines with J gene TRBJ1-5; 11 nucleotides align to TRBD1. CDR3 length equals 16 residues. Trimming cost V 2 bases and J 4 bases; bases outside gene matches: 4. In germline, CDR1 is SNHLY, CDR2 FYNNEI. The CDR3 DNA is TGTGCCAGCAGTGAAAAGGACAGGGGGCCTAATCAGCCCCAGCATTTT. This translates into CASSEKDRGPNQPQHF.

The V call is TRBV7-9, the J call TRBJ2-1; D might be TRBD2 (5 bases). Germline V gives CDR1 SEHNR, CDR2 FQNEAQ (reference sequence). The germline V and J ends were trimmed by 2 bases and 9 bases, with 8 bases remaining between them. The CDR3 is made up of 12 amino acids. CDR3 in amino acids: CASSLTGGEQFF. The CDR3 nucleotides are TGTGCCAGCAGCTTAACCGGAGGTGAGCAGTTCTTC.

DNA for the CDR3: TGTGCCAGCAGCGTAGTTGGGGCCAATTCACCCCTCCACTTT. Encoded protein: CASSVVGANSPLHF. The rearrangement joins TRBV9 to TRBJ1-6, with a weak D call TRBD1 (5 bases). This CDR3 has 14 residues. Looked up from germline, CDR1 is SGDLS and CDR2 is YYNGEE. Trimming left V 0 bases short and J 7 bases short, with 8 bases between.

The V gene is TRBV7-2, the J gene TRBJ2-5, with 8 positions matching TRBD2. Germline CDR1 and CDR2: SGHTA and FQGNSA. CDR3 size: 14 residues. J was trimmed by 5 bases and V by 4 bases; bases with no gene match: 6. The CDR3 protein is CASSSGTRVETQYF. For the CDR3, the DNA is TGTGCCAGCAGCTCAGGGACTAGAGTGGAGACCCAGTACTTC.

The chain combines TRBV27 with TRBJ2-7; D possibly corresponds to TRBD2 (6 bases). The germline V gene encodes CDR1 MNHEY and CDR2 SMNVEV (reference sequence). Trimming removed 9 bases at V and 3 bases at J, with 9 bases between. The CDR3 is 11 amino acids. CDR3 coding DNA: TGTGCCAGACCCGGGGGCTACGAGCAGTACTTC. It yields the protein CARPGGYEQYF.

The rearrangement links TRBV28 to TRBJ1-6; a possible D gene is TRBD1 (6 bases). V dropped 8 bases and J dropped 10 bases, with 15 bases sitting between them. Germline V gives CDR1 MDHEN, CDR2 SYDVKM. The CDR3 sequence is 13 residues long. The CDR3 DNA is TGTGCCAGCGGACCGACAGGATACTCACCCCTCCACTTT. This codes for CASGPTGYSPLHF. The complete variable domain, with remaining parts taken from reference TRBV28 and TRBJ1-6, reads DVKVTQSSRYLVKRTGEKVFLECVQDMDHENMFWYRQDPGLGLRLIYFSYDVKMKEKGDIPEGYSVSREKKERFSLILESASTNQTSMYLCASGPTGYSPLHFGNGTRLTVT.